Sequencing of this T cell receptor beta chain was carried out in a study of tumor-infiltrating lymphocytes in oesophageal squamous cell carcinoma (dated by TCRdb to about 2016). From its cysteine to its phenylalanine, the CDR3 spans 12 amino acids. Only the CDR3 DNA stays, 36 bases, in frame from base 1. CDR1 SEHNR and CDR2 FQNEAQ were looked up in the germline V gene (reference sequence). Many counts were recorded for this clonotype. Its antigen is currently not known. No base quality values were provided; no much bigger clone lies one nucleotide off. Library preparation used PCR. TCRdb lists the instrument as Illumina HiSeq 2000. Through fastp at Q25 and MiXCR, TCRdb rebuilt clones from the public reads, retaining in-frame beta chains. One record per CDR3 amino acid sequence lists the most common genes and DNA. The sample table records about 17,000 distinct CDR3 sequences; 47% of these occur just once. Jointly, the top ten make up approximately 44% of the sample.

Sequencing was carried out using normal esophageal tissue next to the tumor. The chain is made from TRBV7-9 and TRBJ2-5, with the identity of the D gene unclear. The J call may be wrong; the DNA end is better matched by TRBJ2-7. This TCR was sampled from a female donor with esophageal squamous cell carcinoma. The CDR3 corresponds to CASSFKAYEQYF. The DNA sequence follows: TGTGCCAGCAGCTTTAAAGCCTACGAGCAGTACTTC.